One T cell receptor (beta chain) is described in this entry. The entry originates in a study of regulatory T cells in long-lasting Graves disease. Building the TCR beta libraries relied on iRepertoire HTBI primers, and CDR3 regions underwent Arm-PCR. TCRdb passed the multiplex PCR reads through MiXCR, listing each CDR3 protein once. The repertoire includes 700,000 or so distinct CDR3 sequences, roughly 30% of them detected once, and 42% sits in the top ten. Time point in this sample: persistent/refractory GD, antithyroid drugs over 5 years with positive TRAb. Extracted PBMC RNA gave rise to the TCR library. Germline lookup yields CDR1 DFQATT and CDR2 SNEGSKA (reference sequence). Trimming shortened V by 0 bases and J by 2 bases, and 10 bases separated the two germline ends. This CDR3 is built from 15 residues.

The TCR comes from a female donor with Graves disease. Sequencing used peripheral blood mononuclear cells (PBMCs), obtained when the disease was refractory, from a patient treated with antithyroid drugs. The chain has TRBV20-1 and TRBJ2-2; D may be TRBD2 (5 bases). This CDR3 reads CSARDMRTNTGELFF. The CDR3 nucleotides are TGCAGTGCTAGAGATATGAGGACTAACACCGGGGAGCTGTTTTTT.